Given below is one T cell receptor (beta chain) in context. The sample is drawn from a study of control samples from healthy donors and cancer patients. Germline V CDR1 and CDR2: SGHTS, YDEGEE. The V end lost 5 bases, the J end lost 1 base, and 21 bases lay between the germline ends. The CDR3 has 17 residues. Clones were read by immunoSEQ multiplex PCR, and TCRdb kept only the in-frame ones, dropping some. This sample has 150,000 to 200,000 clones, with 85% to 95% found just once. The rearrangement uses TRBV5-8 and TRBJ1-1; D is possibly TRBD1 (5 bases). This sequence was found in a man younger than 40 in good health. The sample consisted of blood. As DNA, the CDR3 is TGTGCCAGCAGAAAGGGACGGGGTGGGAAGGGGAACACTGAAGCTTTCTTT. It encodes CASRKGRGGKGNTEAFF.